This T cell receptor beta chain was retrieved from a study of blood T cell repertoires in COVID-19. Across the study: Both acute and convalescent COVID-19 samples were obtained from the United States, Italy and Spain. Sources were T cells, B-cell-depleted T cells, or PBMCs; the material itself was cDNA or gDNA.

In the source study's methods: Amplification of reference gene primers was used by the study to estimate nucleated cell counts. Profiled with immunoSEQ multiplex PCR; TCRdb holds only in-frame clones, not every one. V and J calls plus clone size are reproduced from that table; the DNA served to infer D and trimming. The table records tens of thousands of clones, over 75% of them present only once. In germline, CDR1 is SEHNR, CDR2 FQNEAQ (reference sequence). The CDR3 length is 13 residues. The origin of this receptor is a man aged 45-60 years with acute or convalescent COVID-19. The J gene is TRBJ1-1, the V gene TRBV7-9; possibly TRBD1 for D (5 bases). Input material: peripheral blood. CDR3 in amino acids: CATGRIGGTEAFF. The CDR3 bases are TGTGCGACCGGACGGATCGGGGGGACTGAAGCTTTCTTT.